This TCR beta chain was recovered during a study of blood T cell repertoires in COVID-19. Study-wide background: Sites in the United States, Italy and Spain provided acute and convalescent COVID-19 samples.

Original data processing: Estimated nucleated cell counts came from reference gene primer amplification. Sequencing used immunoSEQ multiplex PCR; TCRdb keeps in-frame clones, though not all of them. That table supplies the V and J calls and clone size; D and trimming were determined from the DNA. The table shows about 250,000 clones, with about 85% occurring only once. Germline V gives CDR1 MNHNY, CDR2 SVGAGI (reference sequence). The CDR3 runs to 16 residues. Trimming pared 6 bases from V and 1 base from J, leaving 18 bases between. This chain joins TRBV6-6 and TRBJ1-2; a weak D match, TRBD1 (5 bases). This clonotype was obtained from a man aged 18-30 years with active or convalescent COVID-19. Sequenced: peripheral blood. The CDR3 DNA follows: TGTGCCAGCAGCCGAAGTGGGGCAGGGATTAACTATGGCTACACCTTC. This gives the protein CASSRSGAGINYGYTF.